This T cell receptor beta chain was recorded in a study of blood T cell repertoires in COVID-19 (dated by TCRdb to the early 2020s). About the study as a whole: The collaborator samples originated in the United States, Italy and Spain and spanned the acute and convalescent phases of COVID-19. The prospective study material was composed of cDNA or gDNA derived from T cells, B-cell-depleted T cells, or PBMCs. HLA class I and class II types, where available, came from metadata supplied by the sample provider rather than from assay-based typing. The sample metadata nearly always contained a de-identified subject ID, COVID-19 status, age in years and sex. The repertoires were released in a freely available public database intended as a resource for research on the immune response to SARS-CoV-2. The dataset comprised deeply sampled blood TCRbeta repertoires from subjects exposed to, actively infected with, or recovered from COVID-19. The samples were drawn from the first 160 participants of the ongoing ImmuneRACE study and from under 1,500 subjects provided by 6 global collaborators.

The CDR3 runs 16 residues from the cysteine to the phenylalanine. CDR3 DNA only is kept here, 48 bases in frame from base 1. V is cut by 0 bases and J by 2 bases, and the space between the germline ends is 11 bases. The germline V gene (reference sequence) provides CDR1 LNHDA and CDR2 SQIVND. On the study overall, not on this receptor specifically: The quantity of clinical and demographic metadata differed by source and by participant and was supplied without curation.

In the prospective study, participants were 18 to 89 years old, resided in 20 to 30 geographic areas of the United States, and were enrolled through a virtual design. To assign participants to cohorts, the prospective study relied on clinical history that participants themselves reported in a screening survey and a study questionnaire. Recovered participants in ImmuneRACE Cohort 3 were defined by two consecutive negative NP/OP PCR tests, clearance by a healthcare professional, or resolution of symptoms. Mobile phlebotomists in the prospective study collected whole blood, serum and a nasopharyngeal or oropharyngeal swab from every participant. Additional blood draws and questionnaires over an approximately two-month period could optionally be provided by prospective study participants. Prospective study blood samples were shipped either frozen or at room temperature before DNA extraction. Concerning this clone: Its antigen is unknown. No base qualities exist here, and no much larger clone lies one base off it.

The immunoSEQ Assay, a bias-controlled multiplex PCR, was used to amplify TCRbeta CDR3 regions from genomic DNA. On the authors' methods: Within the assay, amplification of reference gene primers was used to estimate how many nucleated cells each sample contained. To quantify the absolute abundance of each unique TCRbeta CDR3 rearrangement, sequence reads were collapsed and filtered. Productive Simpson clonality was computed per sample as the square root of Simpson's diversity index over productive rearrangements. The source is immuneACCESS, and TCRdb retained only in-frame sequences with V and J called. Part of the clones is not carried over; for the studies checked, unresolved V genes explain less than half of this, and the remainder is unexplained. That table is the source of V, J and clone size, and D and trimming were worked out from the DNA. The sample table lists approximately 210,000 clones, 82% of them with a count of one. About 15% of the sample is held by the ten biggest clonotypes.

The sequenced sample was PBMCs or T cells enriched from blood (not recorded which). The TCR originated in a man aged 35-49 years who had recovered from COVID-19. The rearranged chain carries TRBV19 and TRBJ1-5; the D gene identity is not certain. The CDR3 region reads CASSIEPRVRNQPQHF. DNA sequence: TGTGCCAGTAGTATAGAGCCGCGGGTCCGCAATCAGCCCCAGCATTTT.